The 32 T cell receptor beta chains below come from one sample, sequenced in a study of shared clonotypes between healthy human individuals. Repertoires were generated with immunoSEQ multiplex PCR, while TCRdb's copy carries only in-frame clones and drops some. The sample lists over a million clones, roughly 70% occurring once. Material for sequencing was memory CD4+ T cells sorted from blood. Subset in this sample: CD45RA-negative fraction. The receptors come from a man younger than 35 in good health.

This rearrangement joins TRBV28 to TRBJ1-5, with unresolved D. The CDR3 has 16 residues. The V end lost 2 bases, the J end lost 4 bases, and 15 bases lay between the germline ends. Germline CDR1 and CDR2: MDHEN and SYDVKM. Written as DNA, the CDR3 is TGTGCCAGCAGTTTAAATCTTCCGGGTCGGAATCAGCCCCAGCATTTT. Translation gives CASSLNLPGRNQPQHF.

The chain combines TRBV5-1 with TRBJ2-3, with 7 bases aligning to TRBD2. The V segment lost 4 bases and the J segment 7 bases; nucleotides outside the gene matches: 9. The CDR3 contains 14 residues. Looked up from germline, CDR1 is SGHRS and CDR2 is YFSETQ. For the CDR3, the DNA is TGCGCCAGCAGCGGGTATGGGGAGGGGAATACGCAGTATTTT. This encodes CASSGYGEGNTQYF.

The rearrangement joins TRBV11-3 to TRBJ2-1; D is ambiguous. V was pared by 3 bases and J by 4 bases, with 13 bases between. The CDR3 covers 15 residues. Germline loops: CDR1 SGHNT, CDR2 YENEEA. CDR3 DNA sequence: TGTGCCAGCAGCTTTTATACAGCGACATACAATGAGCAGTTCTTC. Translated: CASSFYTATYNEQFF. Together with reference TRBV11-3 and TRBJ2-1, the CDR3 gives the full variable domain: EAGVVQSPRYKIIEKKQPVAFWCNPISGHNTLYWYLQNLGQGPELLIRYENEEAVDDSQLPKDRFSAERLKGVDSTLKIQPAELGDSAVYLCASSFYTATYNEQFFGPGTRLTVL.

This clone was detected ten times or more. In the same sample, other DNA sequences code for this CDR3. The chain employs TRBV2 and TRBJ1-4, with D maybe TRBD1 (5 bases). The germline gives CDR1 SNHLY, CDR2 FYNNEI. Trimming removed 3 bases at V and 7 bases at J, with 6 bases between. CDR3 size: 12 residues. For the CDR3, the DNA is TGTGCCAGCAGTGATAGGGGTGAAAAACTGTTTTTT. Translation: CASSDRGEKLFF.

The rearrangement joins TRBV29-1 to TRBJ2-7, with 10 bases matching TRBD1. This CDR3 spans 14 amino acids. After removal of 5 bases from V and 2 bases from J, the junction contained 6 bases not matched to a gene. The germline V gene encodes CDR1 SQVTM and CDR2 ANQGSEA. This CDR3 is CSVLGGTGAYEQYF. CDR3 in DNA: TGCAGCGTTTTAGGGGGGACAGGGGCCTACGAGCAGTACTTC.

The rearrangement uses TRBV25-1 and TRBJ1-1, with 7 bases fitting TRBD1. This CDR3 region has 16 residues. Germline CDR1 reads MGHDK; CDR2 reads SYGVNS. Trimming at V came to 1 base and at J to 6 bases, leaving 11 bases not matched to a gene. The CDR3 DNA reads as TGTGCCAGCAGTGAATTCTCAACAGGGGTGTCTCCTGAAGCTTTCTTT. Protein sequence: CASSEFSTGVSPEAFF. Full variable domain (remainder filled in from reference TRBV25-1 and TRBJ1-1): EADIYQTPRYLVIGTGKKITLECSQTMGHDKMYWYQQDPGMELHLIHYSYGVNSTEKGDLSSESTVSRIRTEHFPLTLESARPSHTSQYLCASSEFSTGVSPEAFFGQGTRLTVV.

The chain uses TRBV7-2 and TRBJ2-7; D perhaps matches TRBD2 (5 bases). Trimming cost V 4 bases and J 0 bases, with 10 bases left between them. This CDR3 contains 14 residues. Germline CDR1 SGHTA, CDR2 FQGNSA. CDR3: CASSWTGVSYEQYF. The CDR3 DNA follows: TGTGCCAGCAGCTGGACCGGGGTCTCCTACGAGCAGTACTTC.

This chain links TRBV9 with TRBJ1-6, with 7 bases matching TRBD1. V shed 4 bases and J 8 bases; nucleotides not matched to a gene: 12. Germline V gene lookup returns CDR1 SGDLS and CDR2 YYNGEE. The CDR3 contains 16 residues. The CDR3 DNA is TGTGCCAGCAGCTTACGCCGGGACAGTAAGGATTCACCCCTCCACTTT. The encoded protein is CASSLRRDSKDSPLHF.

The CDR3 loop is CASSSSGAAPSTDTQYF. In nucleotides, the CDR3 is TGTGCCAGCAGCTCTTCTGGGGCTGCCCCTAGCACAGATACGCAGTATTTT. The V gene is TRBV5-4, the J gene TRBJ2-3; D perhaps matches TRBD1 (5 bases). The V gene lost 3 bases and the J gene lost 0 bases, with 17 bases spanning the gap. The CDR3 totals 17 residues. The germline V gene encodes CDR1 SGHNT and CDR2 YYREEE (reference sequence).

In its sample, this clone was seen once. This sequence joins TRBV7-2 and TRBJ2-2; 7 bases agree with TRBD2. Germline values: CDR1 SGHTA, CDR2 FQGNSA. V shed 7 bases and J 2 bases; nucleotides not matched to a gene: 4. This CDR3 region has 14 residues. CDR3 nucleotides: TGTGCCAGCAAAGCGGGGTCCAACACCGGGGAGCTGTTTTTT. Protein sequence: CASKAGSNTGELFF.

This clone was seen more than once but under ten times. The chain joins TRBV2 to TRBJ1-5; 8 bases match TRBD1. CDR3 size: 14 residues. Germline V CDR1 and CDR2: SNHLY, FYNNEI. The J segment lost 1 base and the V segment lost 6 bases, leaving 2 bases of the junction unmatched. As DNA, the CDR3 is TGTGCCAGCAGGTGGGACAGGAGCAATCAGCCCCAGCATTTT. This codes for CASRWDRSNQPQHF.

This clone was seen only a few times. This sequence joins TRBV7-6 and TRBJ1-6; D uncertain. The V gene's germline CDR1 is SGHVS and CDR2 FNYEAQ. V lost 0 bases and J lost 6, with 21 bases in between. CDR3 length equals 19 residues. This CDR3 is CASSLAVGLTRKGNSPLHF. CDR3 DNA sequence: TGTGCCAGCAGCTTAGCGGTGGGTCTCACTAGAAAAGGTAATTCACCCCTCCACTTT.

As DNA, the CDR3 is TGCGCCAGCGGGGACAGCCCCAATGAGCAGTTCTTC. The encoded protein is CASGDSPNEQFF. The chain joins TRBV23-1 to TRBJ2-1, with 7 bases fitting TRBD1. TRBV23-1 is an ORF for which the function is uncertain. The V segment lost 8 bases and the J segment 6 bases; nucleotides outside the gene matches: 4. This CDR3 is 12 amino acids long.

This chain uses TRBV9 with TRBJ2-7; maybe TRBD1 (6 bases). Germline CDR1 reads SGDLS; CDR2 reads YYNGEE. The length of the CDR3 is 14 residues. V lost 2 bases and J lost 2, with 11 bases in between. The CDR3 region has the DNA TGTGCCAGCAGCGTCTCCGGGACAACCTACGAGCAGTACTTC. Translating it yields CASSVSGTTYEQYF.

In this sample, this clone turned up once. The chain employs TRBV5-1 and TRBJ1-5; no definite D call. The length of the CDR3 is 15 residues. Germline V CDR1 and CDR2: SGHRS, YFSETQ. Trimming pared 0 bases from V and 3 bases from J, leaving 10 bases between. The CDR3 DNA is TGCGCCAGCAGCTTGGCCGGCGCAGACAATCAGCCCCAGCATTTT. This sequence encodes CASSLAGADNQPQHF.

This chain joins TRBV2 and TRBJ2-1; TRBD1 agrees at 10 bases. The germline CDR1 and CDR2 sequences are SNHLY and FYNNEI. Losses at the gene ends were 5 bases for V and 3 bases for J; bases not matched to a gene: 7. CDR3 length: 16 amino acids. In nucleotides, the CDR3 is TGTGCCAGCAGTCAAGGACGGACAGGGGGCTACAATGAGCAGTTCTTC. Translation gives CASSQGRTGGYNEQFF.

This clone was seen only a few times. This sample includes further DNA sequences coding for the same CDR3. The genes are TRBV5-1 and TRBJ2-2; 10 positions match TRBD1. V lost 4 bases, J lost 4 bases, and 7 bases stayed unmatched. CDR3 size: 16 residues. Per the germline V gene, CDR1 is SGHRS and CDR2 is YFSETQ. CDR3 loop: CASSPPGQGRTGELFF. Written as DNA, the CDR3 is TGCGCCAGCAGCCCTCCGGGACAGGGGCGCACCGGGGAGCTGTTTTTT.

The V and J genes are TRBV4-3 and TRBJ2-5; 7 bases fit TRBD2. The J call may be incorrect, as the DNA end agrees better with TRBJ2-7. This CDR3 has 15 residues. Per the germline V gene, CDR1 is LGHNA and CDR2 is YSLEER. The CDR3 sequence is CASSQDQSGNYEQYF. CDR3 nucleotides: TGCGCCAGCAGCCAAGATCAAAGCGGGAACTACGAGCAGTACTTC.

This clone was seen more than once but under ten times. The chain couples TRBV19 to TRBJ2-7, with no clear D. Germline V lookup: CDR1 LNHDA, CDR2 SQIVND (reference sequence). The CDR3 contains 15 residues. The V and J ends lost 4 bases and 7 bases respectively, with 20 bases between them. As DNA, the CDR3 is TGTGCCAGTAGTAAAAGAGATGACCGCCTTGGGGAGCAGTACTTC. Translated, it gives CASSKRDDRLGEQYF.

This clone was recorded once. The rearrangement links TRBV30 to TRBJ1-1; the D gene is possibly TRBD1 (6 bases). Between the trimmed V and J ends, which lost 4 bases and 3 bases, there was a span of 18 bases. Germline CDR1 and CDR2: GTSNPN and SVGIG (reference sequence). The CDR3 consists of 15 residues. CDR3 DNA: TGTGCCTGGACCGCATGGGGGGGCGCCGACACTGAAGCTTTCTTT. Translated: CAWTAWGGADTEAFF.

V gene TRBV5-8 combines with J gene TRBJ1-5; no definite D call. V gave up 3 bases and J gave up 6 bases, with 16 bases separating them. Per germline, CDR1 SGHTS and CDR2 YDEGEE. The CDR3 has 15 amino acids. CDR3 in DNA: TGTGCCAGCAGCTATAGGGCGGGAGCCGGTCAGCCCCAGCATTTT. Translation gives CASSYRAGAGQPQHF. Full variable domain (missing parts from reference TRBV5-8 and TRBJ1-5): EAGVTQSPTHLIKTRGQQATLRCSPISGHTSVYWYQQALGLGLQFLLWYDEGEERNRGNFPPRFSGRQFPNYSSELNVNALELEDSALYLCASSYRAGAGQPQHFGDGTRLSIL.

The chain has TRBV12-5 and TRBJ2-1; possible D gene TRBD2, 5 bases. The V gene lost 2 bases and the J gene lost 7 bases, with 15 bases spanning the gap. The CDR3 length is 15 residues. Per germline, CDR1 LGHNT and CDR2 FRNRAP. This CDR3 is CASGLMRAQANEQFF. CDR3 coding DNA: TGTGCTAGTGGTTTGATGAGGGCTCAAGCTAATGAGCAGTTCTTC.

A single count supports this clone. The CDR3 nucleotides read TGTGCCAGCAGCTCAAGGGCTATAGGGACCGGGGAGCTGTTTTTT. Its translation: CASSSRAIGTGELFF. The chain is built from TRBV7-3 and TRBJ2-2; D remains ambiguous. This CDR3 is 15 amino acids long. Germline CDR1 reads SGHTA; CDR2 reads FQGTGA. V dropped 4 bases and J dropped 5 bases, with 14 bases sitting between them.

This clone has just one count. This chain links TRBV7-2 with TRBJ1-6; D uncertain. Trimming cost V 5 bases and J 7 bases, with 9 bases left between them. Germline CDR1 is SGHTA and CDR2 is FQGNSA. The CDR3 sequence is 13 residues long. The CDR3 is CASSPRANSPLHF. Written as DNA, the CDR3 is TGTGCCAGCAGCCCCCGGGCAAATTCACCCCTCCACTTT.

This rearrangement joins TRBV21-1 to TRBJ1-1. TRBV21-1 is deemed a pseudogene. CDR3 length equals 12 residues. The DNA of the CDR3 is TGTGCCGGGGGGCCTAGGGGACCTGAAGCTTTCTTT. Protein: CAGGPRGPEAFF.

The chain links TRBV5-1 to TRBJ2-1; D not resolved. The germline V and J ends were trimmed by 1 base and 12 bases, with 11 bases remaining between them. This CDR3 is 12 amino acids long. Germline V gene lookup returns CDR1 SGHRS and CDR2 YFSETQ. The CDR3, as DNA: TGCGCCAGCAGCTTGCCCCTTATTTGGCAGTTCTTC. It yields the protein CASSLPLIWQFF.

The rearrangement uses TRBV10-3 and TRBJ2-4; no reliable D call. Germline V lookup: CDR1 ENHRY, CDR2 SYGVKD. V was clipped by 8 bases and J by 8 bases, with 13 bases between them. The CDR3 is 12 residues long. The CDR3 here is CAIADASDIQYF. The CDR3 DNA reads TGTGCCATCGCAGACGCTTCCGACATTCAGTACTTC.

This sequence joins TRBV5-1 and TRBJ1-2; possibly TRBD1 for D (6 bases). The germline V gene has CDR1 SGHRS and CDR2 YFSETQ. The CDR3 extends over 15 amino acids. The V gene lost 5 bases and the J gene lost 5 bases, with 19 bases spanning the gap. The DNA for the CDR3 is TGCGCCAGCAGGGTTACAGGGTCTATGGTTTATGGCTACACCTTC. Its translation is CASRVTGSMVYGYTF.

The CDR3 here is CASSVTGARRLSWAGKLFF. The CDR3 coding sequence is TGTGCCAGCAGTGTTACGGGGGCCAGGCGTCTTTCGTGGGCCGGGAAACTGTTTTTT. The chain couples TRBV28 to TRBJ1-4; tentative D call: TRBD1 (6 bases). V was shortened by 5 bases and J by 11 bases, with 33 bases between the two germline ends. Germline V gene data show CDR1 as MDHEN and CDR2 as SYDVKM. The CDR3 is 19 residues long.

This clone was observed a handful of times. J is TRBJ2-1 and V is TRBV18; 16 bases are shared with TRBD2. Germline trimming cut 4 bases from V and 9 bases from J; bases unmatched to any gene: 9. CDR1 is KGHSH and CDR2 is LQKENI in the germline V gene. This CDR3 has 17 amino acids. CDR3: CASSLLPGLAGGIEQFF. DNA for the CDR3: TGTGCCAGCTCACTCCTCCCGGGACTAGCGGGAGGGATTGAGCAGTTCTTC.

The chain's CDR3 is CASSSWTRSTKVEQYF. CDR3 nucleotide sequence: TGTGCCAGCAGTTCCTGGACTAGAAGTACGAAGGTGGAGCAGTACTTC. The chain couples TRBV6-5 to TRBJ2-7; 7 bases match TRBD2. The germline V gene encodes CDR1 MNHEY and CDR2 SVGAGI. The CDR3 spans 16 residues. Unmatched junction bases numbered 16, after V lost 4 bases and J lost 7 bases.

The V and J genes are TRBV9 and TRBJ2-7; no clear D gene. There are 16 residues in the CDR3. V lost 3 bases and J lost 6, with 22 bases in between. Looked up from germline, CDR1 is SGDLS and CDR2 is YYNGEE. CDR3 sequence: CASSGTPTPLGGEQYF. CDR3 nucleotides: TGTGCCAGCAGCGGCACCCCAACCCCCCTCGGCGGCGAGCAGTACTTC.